The TCR beta chain under discussion was sequenced for a study of blood T cell repertoires in COVID-19. Study information: Collection of acute and convalescent COVID-19 samples took place in the United States, Italy and Spain. Sources were T cells, B-cell-depleted T cells, or PBMCs; the material itself was cDNA or gDNA.

Original methodology: The authors estimated nucleated cell counts from reference gene primer amplification. Measured with immunoSEQ multiplex PCR; TCRdb has only the in-frame clones, and not every one. For V, J and clone size, that table is used; D and trimming come from the DNA. The data hold over 200,000 clones, with around nine tenths observed a single time. The specimen sequenced was peripheral blood. The sequence was obtained from a man in his forties who had recovered from COVID-19.

In nucleotides, the CDR3 is TGTGCCAGCAGCTACCAGGGGGCTGGCACCGGGGAGCTGTTTTTT. Its protein product is CASSYQGAGTGELFF. The chain carries TRBV6-5 and TRBJ2-2, with 8 bases lining up with TRBD1. There are 15 residues in the CDR3. The ends lost 6 bases at V and 4 bases at J; junction bases unmatched: 7. Germline values: CDR1 MNHEY, CDR2 SVGAGI.